One and the same sample provided the 11 T cell receptor beta chains below, sequenced in a study of shared clonotypes between healthy human individuals. Produced via immunoSEQ multiplex PCR; TCRdb's table is partial and in-frame only. The repertoire holds hundreds of thousands of clones, with roughly three quarters as singletons. Sequenced: PBMCs. These TCRs come from a woman aged 40 to 49 in good health. Some clones in this sample may be carry-over from other donors' samples.

In this sample, this clone turned up once. The J gene is TRBJ2-5, the V gene TRBV6-5; tentatively, D is TRBD1 (6 bases). Germline CDR1 and CDR2: MNHEY and SVGAGI. The CDR3 loop spans 13 amino acids. Trimming stripped 6 bases from V and 3 bases from J, with 11 bases between. In nucleotides, the CDR3 is TGTGCCAGCAGCTCCCACAGGGAAGAGACCCAGTACTTC. Residues: CASSSHREETQYF.

The chain links TRBV7-9 to TRBJ2-5; D perhaps matches TRBD2 (5 bases). The CDR3 runs to 13 residues. V lost 1 base, J lost 7 bases, and 10 bases lay in between. Germline CDR1 is SEHNR and CDR2 is FQNEAQ (reference sequence). The CDR3 loop reads CASSLEGLATQYF. As DNA, the CDR3 is TGTGCCAGCAGCTTAGAAGGGCTAGCGACCCAGTACTTC.

The chain links TRBV2 to TRBJ1-4; perhaps TRBD1 as D (5 bases). With 3 bases removed from V and 7 bases from J, the gap between germline ends came to 12 bases. CDR3 length: 14 residues. In germline, CDR1 is SNHLY, CDR2 FYNNEI. The CDR3 DNA is TGTGCCAGCAGTGAGGTCAGGGCAGCTGAAAAACTGTTTTTT. Protein sequence: CASSEVRAAEKLFF.

The V call is TRBV28, the J call TRBJ2-7; a possible D gene is TRBD2 (6 bases). From germline, CDR1 is MDHEN and CDR2 SYDVKM. The CDR3 has 15 amino acids. Trimming stripped 2 bases from V and 5 bases from J, with 16 bases between. CDR3 in DNA: TGTGCCAGCAGTTTACCCGTGGGGGGTGTCGACGAGCAGTACTTC. As protein: CASSLPVGGVDEQYF.

On this clone: Other DNA sequences in the sample encode the same CDR3. This chain joins TRBV2 and TRBJ1-2, with a tentative D call TRBD1 (6 bases). V was trimmed by 1 base and J by 7 bases, leaving 19 bases between them. Per the germline V gene, CDR1 is SNHLY and CDR2 is FYNNEI. CDR3 length: 16 residues. The CDR3 DNA sequence: TGTGCCAGCAGTGAAGAGGCCGGGACGACAGGTGGTGGCTACACCTTC. Translation gives CASSEEAGTTGGGYTF. Drawing the rest from reference TRBV2 and TRBJ1-2, the complete variable domain is EPEVTQTPSHQVTQMGQEVILRCVPISNHLYFYWYRQILGQKVEFLVSFYNNEISEKSEIFDDQFSVERPDGSNFTLKIRSTKLEDSAMYFCASSEEAGTTGGGYTFGSGTRLTVV.

The chain carries TRBV7-8 and TRBJ2-7; 9 bases fit TRBD1. This CDR3 has 13 amino acids. V shed 5 bases, J shed 5 bases, and the junction held 4 bases outside the gene matches. Germline CDR1 SGHVS, CDR2 FQNEAQ. The DNA of the CDR3 is TGTGCCAGCAGCCAGGACAGGGGCGACGAGCAGTACTTC. Protein: CASSQDRGDEQYF.

The V gene is TRBV28, the J gene TRBJ1-2, with D perhaps matching TRBD1 (5 bases). The CDR3 covers 12 residues. The V gene's germline CDR1 is MDHEN and CDR2 SYDVKM. Trimming shortened V by 6 bases and J by 9 bases, and 14 bases separated the two germline ends. The CDR3 DNA follows: TGTGCCAGCAGCCCCAACGAGGGGAGCTACACCTTC. It specifies CASSPNEGSYTF.

A word on this clone: A read error is likely here: a far larger clone is one base away. This CDR3 is also generated by other DNA sequences in the sample. The chain uses TRBV11-3 and TRBJ2-7; D perhaps matches TRBD2 (5 bases). The V end was cut by 1 base, the J end by 3 bases, with 7 bases between. CDR3 length equals 13 residues. Germline CDR1 is SGHNT and CDR2 is YENEEA. The CDR3 DNA is TGTGCCAGCAGCTTAGCGGGAAGCTACGAGCAGTACTTC. Translated: CASSLAGSYEQYF.

J is TRBJ2-7 and V is TRBV14; D perhaps matches TRBD1 (5 bases). This CDR3 has 14 amino acids. Trimming pared 1 base from V and 3 bases from J, leaving 10 bases between. The germline gives CDR1 SGHDN, CDR2 FVKESK. For the CDR3, the DNA is TGTGCCAGCAGCCAAGTTGGGCAGGGCTACGAGCAGTACTTC. It encodes CASSQVGQGYEQYF.

J is TRBJ2-5 and V is TRBV29-1; tentative D call: TRBD1 (5 bases). The germline V gene has CDR1 SQVTM and CDR2 ANQGSEA. The CDR3 length is 12 residues. The CDR3: CTATAYQETQYF. CDR3 coding DNA: TGCACCGCGACAGCGTACCAAGAGACCCAGTACTTC.

The J gene is TRBJ1-5, the V gene TRBV7-8, with D perhaps TRBD1 (6 bases). Trimming cost V 5 bases and J 2 bases, with 13 bases left between them. CDR3 length: 15 amino acids. The V gene's germline CDR1 is SGHVS and CDR2 FQNEAQ. The CDR3 DNA reads as TGTGCCAGCAGCAATACAGGGTCGGGCAATCAGCCCCAGCATTTT. Translating gives CASSNTGSGNQPQHF.